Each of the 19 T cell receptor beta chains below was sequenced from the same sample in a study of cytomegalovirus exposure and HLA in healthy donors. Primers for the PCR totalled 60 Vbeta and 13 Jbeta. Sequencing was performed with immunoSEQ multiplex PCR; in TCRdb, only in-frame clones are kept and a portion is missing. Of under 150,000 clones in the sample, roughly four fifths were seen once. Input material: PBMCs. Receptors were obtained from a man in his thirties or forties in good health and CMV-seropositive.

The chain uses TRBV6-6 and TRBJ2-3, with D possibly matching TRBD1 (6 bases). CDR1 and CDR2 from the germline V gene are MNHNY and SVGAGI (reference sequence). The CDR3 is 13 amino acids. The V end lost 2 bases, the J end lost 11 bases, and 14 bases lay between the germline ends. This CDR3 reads CASSYRRGSMQYF. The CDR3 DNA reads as TGTGCCAGCAGTTACAGAAGGGGGAGTATGCAGTATTTT.

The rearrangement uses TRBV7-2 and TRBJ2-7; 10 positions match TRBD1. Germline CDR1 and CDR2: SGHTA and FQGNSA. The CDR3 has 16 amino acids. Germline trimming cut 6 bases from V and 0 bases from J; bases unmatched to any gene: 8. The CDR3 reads CASSQHGTGASYEQYF. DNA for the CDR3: TGTGCCAGCAGTCAACACGGGACAGGGGCCTCCTACGAGCAGTACTTC.

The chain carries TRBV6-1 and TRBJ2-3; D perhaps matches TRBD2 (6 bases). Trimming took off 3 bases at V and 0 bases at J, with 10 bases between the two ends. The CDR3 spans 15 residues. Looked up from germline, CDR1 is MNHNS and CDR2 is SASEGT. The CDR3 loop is CASSDASASTDTQYF. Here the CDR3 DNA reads TGTGCCAGCAGTGATGCTAGCGCTAGCACAGATACGCAGTATTTT.

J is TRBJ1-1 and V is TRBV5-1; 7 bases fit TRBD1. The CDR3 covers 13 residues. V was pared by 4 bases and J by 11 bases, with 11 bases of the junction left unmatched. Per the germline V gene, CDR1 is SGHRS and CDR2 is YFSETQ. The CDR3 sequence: CASSISTGVEAFF. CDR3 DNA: TGCGCCAGCAGCATATCCACAGGGGTCGAGGCTTTCTTT.

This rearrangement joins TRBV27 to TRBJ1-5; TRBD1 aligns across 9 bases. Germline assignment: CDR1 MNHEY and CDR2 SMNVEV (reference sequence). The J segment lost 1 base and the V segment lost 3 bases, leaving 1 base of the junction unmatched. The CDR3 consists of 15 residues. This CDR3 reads CASSFTGGSNQPQHF. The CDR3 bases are TGTGCCAGCAGTTTTACAGGGGGCAGCAATCAGCCCCAGCATTTT.

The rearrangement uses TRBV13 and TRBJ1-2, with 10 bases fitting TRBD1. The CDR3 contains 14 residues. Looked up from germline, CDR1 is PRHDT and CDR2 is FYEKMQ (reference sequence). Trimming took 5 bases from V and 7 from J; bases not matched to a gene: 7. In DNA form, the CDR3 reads TGTGCCAGCAGCCCGACAGGGGGCGCCGGTGGCTACACCTTC. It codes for CASSPTGGAGGYTF.

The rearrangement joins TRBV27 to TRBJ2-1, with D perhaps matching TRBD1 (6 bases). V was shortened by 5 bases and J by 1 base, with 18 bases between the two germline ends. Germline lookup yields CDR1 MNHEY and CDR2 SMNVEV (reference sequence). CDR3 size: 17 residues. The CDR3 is CASSPGSGVVSYNEQFF. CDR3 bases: TGTGCCAGCAGTCCTGGATCAGGGGTAGTATCCTACAATGAGCAGTTCTTC.

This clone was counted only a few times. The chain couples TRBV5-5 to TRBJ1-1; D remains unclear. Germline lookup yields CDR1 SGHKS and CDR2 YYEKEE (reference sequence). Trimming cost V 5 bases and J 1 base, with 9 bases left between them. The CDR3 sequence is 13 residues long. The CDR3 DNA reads TGTGCCAGCAGTTACAATGGGAACACTGAAGCTTTCTTT. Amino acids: CASSYNGNTEAFF.

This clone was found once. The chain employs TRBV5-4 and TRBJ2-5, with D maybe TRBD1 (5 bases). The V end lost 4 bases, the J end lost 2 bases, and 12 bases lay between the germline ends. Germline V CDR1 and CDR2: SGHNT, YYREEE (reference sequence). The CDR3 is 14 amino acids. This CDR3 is CASSLPAGQETQYF. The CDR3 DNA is TGTGCCAGCAGCCTCCCTGCAGGGCAAGAGACCCAGTACTTC.

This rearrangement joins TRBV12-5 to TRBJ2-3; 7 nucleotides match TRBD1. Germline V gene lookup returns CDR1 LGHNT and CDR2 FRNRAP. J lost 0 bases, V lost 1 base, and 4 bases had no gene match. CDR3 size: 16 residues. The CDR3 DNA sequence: TGTGCTAGTGGTTTGGGTGGCAGGGGGAGCACAGATACGCAGTATTTT. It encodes CASGLGGRGSTDTQYF.

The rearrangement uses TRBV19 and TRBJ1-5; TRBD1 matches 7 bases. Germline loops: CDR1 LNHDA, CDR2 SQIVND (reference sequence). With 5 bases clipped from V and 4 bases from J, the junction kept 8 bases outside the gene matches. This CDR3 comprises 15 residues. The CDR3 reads CASSLGGQPNQPQHF. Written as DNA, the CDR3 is TGTGCCAGTAGTCTCGGGGGACAGCCTAATCAGCCCCAGCATTTT.

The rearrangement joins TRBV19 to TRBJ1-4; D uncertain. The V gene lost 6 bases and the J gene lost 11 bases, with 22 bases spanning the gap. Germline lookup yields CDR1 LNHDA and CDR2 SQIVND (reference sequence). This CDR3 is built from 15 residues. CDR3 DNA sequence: TGTGCCAGTAGCCCCCTTATGGAGGGATCGGAGAAACTGTTTTTT. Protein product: CASSPLMEGSEKLFF. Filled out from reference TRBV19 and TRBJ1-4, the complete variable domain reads DGGITQSPKYLFRKEGQNVTLSCEQNLNHDAMYWYRQDPGQGLRLIYYSQIVNDFQKGDIAEGYSVSREKKESFPLTVTSAQKNPTAFYLCASSPLMEGSEKLFFGSGTQLSVL.

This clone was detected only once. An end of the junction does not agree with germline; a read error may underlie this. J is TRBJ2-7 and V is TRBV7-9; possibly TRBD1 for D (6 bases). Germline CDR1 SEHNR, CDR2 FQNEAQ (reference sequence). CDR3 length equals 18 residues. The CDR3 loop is CSSSLSDSVSFGHYEQYF. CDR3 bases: TGTTCCAGCAGCTTGTCGGACAGTGTATCATTCGGCCACTACGAGCAGTACTTC. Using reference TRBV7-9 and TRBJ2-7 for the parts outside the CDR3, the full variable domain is DTGVSQNPRHKITKRGQNVTFRCDPISEHNRLYWYRQTLGQGPEFLTYFQNEAQLEKSRLLSDRFSAERPKGSFSTLEIQRTEQGDSAMYLCSSSLSDSVSFGHYEQYFGPGTRLTVT.

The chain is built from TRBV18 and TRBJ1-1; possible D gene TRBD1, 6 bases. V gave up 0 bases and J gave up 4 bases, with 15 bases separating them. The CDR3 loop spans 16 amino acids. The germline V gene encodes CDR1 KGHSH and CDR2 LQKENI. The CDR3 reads CASSPPGGMGATEAFF. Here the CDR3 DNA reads TGTGCCAGCTCACCACCGGGGGGGATGGGGGCCACTGAAGCTTTCTTT.

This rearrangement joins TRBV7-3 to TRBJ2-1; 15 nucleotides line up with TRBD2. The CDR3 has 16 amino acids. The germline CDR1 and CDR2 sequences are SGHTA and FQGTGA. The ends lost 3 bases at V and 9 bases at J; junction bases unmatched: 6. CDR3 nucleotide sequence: TGTGCCAGCAGCTTGGGACTAGCGGGGGGCCAGGGTGAGCAGTTCTTC. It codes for CASSLGLAGGQGEQFF.

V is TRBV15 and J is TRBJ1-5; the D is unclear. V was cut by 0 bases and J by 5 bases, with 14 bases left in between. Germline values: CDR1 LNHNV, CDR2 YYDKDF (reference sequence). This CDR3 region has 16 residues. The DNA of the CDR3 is TGTGCCACCAGCAGAGATCGACAAGGAAGCTATCAGCCCCAGCATTTT. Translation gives CATSRDRQGSYQPQHF. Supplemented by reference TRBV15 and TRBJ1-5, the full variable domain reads DAMVIQNPRYQVTQFGKPVTLSCSQTLNHNVMYWYQQKSSQAPKLLFHYYDKDFNNEADTPDNFQSRRPNTSFCFLDIRSPGLGDTAMYLCATSRDRQGSYQPQHFGDGTRLSIL.

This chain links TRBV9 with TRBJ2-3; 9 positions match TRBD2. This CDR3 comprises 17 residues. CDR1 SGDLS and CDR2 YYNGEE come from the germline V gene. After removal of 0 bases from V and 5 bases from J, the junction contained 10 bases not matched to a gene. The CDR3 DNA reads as TGTGCCAGCAGCGTAGGGGCTAGCGGGGATATTGGAGATACGCAGTATTTT. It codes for CASSVGASGDIGDTQYF. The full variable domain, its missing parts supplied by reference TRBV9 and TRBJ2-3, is DSGVTQTPKHLITATGQRVTLRCSPRSGDLSVYWYQQSLDQGLQFLIQYYNGEERAKGNILERFSAQQFPDLHSELNLSSLELGDSALYFCASSVGASGDIGDTQYFGPGTRLTVL.

CDR3 in amino acids: CASSESGGVESYNEQFF. The DNA of the CDR3 is TGTGCCAGCAGTGAAAGCGGGGGGGTAGAATCCTACAATGAGCAGTTCTTC. The gene calls are TRBV2 and TRBJ2-1; 10 bases are shared with TRBD2. Germline V lookup: CDR1 SNHLY, CDR2 FYNNEI. This CDR3 has 17 amino acids. After removal of 2 bases from V and 1 base from J, the junction contained 5 bases not matched to a gene.

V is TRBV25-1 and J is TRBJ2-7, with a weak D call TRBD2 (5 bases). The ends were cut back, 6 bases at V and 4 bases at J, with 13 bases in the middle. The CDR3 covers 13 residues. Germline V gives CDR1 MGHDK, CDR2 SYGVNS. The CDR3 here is CASSRDIGYEQYF. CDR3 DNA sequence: TGTGCCAGCAGCCGGGATATTGGTTACGAGCAGTACTTC.